This record covers a single T cell receptor beta chain. The CDR3 runs to 16 residues. Germline values: CDR1 MNHNY, CDR2 SVGAGI (reference sequence). V lost 6 bases to trimming and J lost 6 bases; unmatched junction nucleotides: 13. The data derive from a study of blood T cell repertoires in COVID-19. Background on the study: Some COVID-19 samples were acute and others convalescent; all came from the United States, Italy and Spain. T cells, B-cell-depleted T cells, or PBMCs supplied cDNA or gDNA.

Source study methods: Estimates of nucleated cell counts were drawn from the amplification of reference gene primers. Method: immunoSEQ multiplex PCR; TCRdb's copy keeps in-frame clones and lacks some. Clone size and V and J calls were adopted from that table, with D and trimming inferred from the DNA. The sample holds approximately 240,000 clones; approximately 79% are singletons and the top ten take roughly 4.9%. V and J are TRBV6-6 and TRBJ1-5; 8 bases fit TRBD1. This receptor was taken from a woman older than 75 with active or convalescent COVID-19. Sequences were obtained from peripheral blood. The CDR3 loop reads CASSDPGQGMIQPQHF. DNA for the CDR3: TGTGCCAGCAGCGACCCCGGACAGGGAATGATTCAGCCCCAGCATTTT.